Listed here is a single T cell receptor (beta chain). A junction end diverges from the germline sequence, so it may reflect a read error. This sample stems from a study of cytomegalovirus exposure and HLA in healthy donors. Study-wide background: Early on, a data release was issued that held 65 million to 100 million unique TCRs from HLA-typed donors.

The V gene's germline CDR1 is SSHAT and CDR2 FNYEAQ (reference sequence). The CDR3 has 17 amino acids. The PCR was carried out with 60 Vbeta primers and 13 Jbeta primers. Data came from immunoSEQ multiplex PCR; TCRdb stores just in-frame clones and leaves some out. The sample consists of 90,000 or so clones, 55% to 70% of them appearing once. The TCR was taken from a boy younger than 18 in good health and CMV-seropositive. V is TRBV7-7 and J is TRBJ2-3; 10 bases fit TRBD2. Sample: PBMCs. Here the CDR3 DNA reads TGTGCTAGCAGCCCGACCACTAGCGGGATAGGGACAGATACGCAGTATTTT. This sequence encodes CASSPTTSGIGTDTQYF.